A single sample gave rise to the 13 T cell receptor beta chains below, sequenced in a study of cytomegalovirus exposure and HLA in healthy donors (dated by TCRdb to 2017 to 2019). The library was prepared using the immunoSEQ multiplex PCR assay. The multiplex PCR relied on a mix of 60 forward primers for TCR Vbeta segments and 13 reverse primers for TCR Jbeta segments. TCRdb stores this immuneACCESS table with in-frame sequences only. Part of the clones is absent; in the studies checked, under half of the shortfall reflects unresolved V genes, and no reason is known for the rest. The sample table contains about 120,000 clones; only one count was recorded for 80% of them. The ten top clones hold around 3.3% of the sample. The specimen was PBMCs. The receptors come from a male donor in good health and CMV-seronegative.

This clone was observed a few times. This CDR3 is CASSPFPRYSGNTIYF. CDR3 bases: TGTGCCAGCAGCCCCTTTCCCAGGTACTCTGGAAACACCATATATTTT. This chain links TRBV7-8 with TRBJ1-3, with D unresolved. This CDR3 is 16 amino acids long. V dropped 5 bases and J dropped 0 bases, with 14 bases sitting between them. In germline, CDR1 is SGHVS, CDR2 FQNEAQ.

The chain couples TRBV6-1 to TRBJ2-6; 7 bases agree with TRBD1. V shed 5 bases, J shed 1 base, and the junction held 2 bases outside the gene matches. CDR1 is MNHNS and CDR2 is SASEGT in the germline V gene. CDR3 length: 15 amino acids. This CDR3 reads CASSNRGSGANVLTF. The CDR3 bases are TGTGCCAGCAGTAACAGGGGATCTGGGGCCAACGTCCTGACTTTC.

The CDR3 nucleotides are TGCGCCAGCAGCTTGGTTTCGGGACTCACCTACAATGAGCAGTTCTTC. It codes for CASSLVSGLTYNEQFF. V is TRBV5-1 and J is TRBJ2-1; tentative D call: TRBD2 (6 bases). Per the germline V gene, CDR1 is SGHRS and CDR2 is YFSETQ. V lost 0 bases and J lost 2, with 12 bases in between. The CDR3 totals 16 residues.

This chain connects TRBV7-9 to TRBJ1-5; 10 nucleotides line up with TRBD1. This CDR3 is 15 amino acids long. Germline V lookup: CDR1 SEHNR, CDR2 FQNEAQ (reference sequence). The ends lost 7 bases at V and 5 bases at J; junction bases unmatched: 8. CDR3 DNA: TGTGCCAGCACACCGGGACAGGGGTCCCATCAGCCCCAGCATTTT. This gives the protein CASTPGQGSHQPQHF.

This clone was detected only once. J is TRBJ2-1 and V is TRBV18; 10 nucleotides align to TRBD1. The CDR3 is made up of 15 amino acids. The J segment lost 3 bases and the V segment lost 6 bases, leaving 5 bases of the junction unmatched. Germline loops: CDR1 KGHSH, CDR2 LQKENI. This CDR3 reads CASSSGQGNYNEQFF. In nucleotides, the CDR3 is TGTGCCAGCTCTTCGGGACAGGGGAACTACAATGAGCAGTTCTTC.

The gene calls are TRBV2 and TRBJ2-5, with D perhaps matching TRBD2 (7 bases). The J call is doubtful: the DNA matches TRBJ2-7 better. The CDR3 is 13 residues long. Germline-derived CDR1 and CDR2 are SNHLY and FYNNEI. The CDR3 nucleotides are TGTGCCAGCAGTGAGGGGGGGCCCTACGAGCAGTACTTC. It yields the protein CASSEGGPYEQYF.

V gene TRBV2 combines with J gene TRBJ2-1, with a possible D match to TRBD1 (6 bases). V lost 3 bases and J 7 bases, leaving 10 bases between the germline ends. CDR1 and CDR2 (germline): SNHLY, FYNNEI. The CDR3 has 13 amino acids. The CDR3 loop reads CASSDPGTNEQFF. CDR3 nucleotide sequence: TGTGCCAGCAGTGATCCCGGGACAAATGAGCAGTTCTTC.

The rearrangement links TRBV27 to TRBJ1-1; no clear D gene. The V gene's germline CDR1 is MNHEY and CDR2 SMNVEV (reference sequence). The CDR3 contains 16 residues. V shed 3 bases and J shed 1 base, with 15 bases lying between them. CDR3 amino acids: CASSFVPNLSNTEAFF. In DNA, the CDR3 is TGTGCCAGCAGTTTCGTCCCTAATCTTTCGAACACTGAAGCTTTCTTT.

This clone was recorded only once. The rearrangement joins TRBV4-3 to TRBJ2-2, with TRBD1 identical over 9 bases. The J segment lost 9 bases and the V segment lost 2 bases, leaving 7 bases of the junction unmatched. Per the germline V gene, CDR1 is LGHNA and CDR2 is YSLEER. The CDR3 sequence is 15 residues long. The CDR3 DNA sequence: TGCGCCAGCAGCCAACGGACAGGGGTCGGGCGGGAGCTGTTTTTT. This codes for CASSQRTGVGRELFF.

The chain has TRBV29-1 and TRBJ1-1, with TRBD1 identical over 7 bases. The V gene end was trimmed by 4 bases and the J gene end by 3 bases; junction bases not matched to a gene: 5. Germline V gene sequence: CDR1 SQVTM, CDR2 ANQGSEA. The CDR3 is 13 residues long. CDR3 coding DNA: TGCAGCGTTGGGTGGGGGACAGACACTGAAGCTTTCTTT. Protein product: CSVGWGTDTEAFF.

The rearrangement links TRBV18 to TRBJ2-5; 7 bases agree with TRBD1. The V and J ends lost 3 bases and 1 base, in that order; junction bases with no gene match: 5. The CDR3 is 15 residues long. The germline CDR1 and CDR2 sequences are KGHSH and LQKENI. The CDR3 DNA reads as TGTGCCAGCTCACCTTACAGGGGTCCCCAAGAGACCCAGTACTTC. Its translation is CASSPYRGPQETQYF.

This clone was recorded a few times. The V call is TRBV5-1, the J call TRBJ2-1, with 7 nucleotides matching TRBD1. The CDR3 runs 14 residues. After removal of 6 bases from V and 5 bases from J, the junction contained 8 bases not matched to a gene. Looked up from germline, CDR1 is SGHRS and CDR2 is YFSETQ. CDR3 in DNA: TGCGCCAGCACCCAGGACAGGACACACAATGAGCAGTTCTTC. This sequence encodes CASTQDRTHNEQFF.

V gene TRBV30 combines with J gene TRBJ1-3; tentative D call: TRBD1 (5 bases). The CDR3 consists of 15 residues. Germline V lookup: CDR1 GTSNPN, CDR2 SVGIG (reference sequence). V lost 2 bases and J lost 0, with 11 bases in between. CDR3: CAWSKDRGSGNTIYF. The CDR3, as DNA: TGTGCCTGGAGTAAGGATAGGGGCTCTGGAAACACCATATATTTT.